This TCR beta chain was identified in a study of cytomegalovirus exposure and HLA in healthy donors. CDR3 size: 15 residues. V was pared by 6 bases and J by 2 bases, with 15 bases between. The germline V gene has CDR1 MGHDK and CDR2 SYGVNS. The PCR made use of 60 Vbeta and 13 Jbeta primers. In the authors' workflow: Later analysis identified 80 million to 90 million unique TCR beta chains, 10 million to 12 million shared. Measured with immunoSEQ multiplex PCR; TCRdb has only the in-frame clones, and not every one. Clone size and the V and J calls come from that table; the DNA yielded D and trimming. Of more than 150,000 clones in the sample, roughly three quarters are singletons; the top ten hold around 2.3%. Of note for this clone: What it binds is unknown.

Points from the study as a whole: DRB1 had the most TCR associations and HLA-C the fewest, a later analysis found, with rates varying by HLA locus.

Everyone who donated was a healthy bone marrow donor. Whereas donors were nominally healthy upon sampling, unrecorded immune exposures were probable. The receptor was derived from a woman between 25 and 40 years old in good health and CMV-seropositive. The genes are TRBV25-1 and TRBJ2-3; weak D call: TRBD2 (5 bases). The sample consisted of PBMCs. The CDR3 region is CASSPTRVLTDTQYF. As DNA, the CDR3 is TGTGCCAGCAGCCCTACGAGGGTCCTCACAGATACGCAGTATTTT.